This is a list of T cell receptor beta chains from one sample in a study of response to subunit inactivated influenza vaccine. TCRdb re-analysed the RT-PCR reads in MiXCR, keeping a single row per CDR3 protein. The sample yields a few hundred thousand distinct CDR3 sequences, approximately 15% seen once. The specimen was PBMCs from blood, collected 11 to 12 days after vaccination. These receptors originate from a man between 45 and 60 years old who received an inactivated influenza vaccine. Each CDR3 is given with its conserved first and last residue. A D gene is named only where the DNA matches it firmly.

J	D	V	CDR3
TRBJ2-1	-	TRBV24-1	CATSDSQANSYNEQFF
TRBJ1-5	TRBD1	TRBV3-1	CASSLFRDRGQPQHF
TRBJ2-1	TRBD1	TRBV20-1	CSASIPAAGGDNEQFF
TRBJ2-7	-	TRBV5-1	CASSSEGLGVYEQYF
TRBJ2-5	TRBD1	TRBV20-1	CSARVGRGQETQYF
TRBJ2-7	TRBD2	TRBV7-2	CASSFDLAGGYEQYF
TRBJ2-1	-	TRBV3-1	CASSHDMVFEQFF
TRBJ2-3	-	TRBV11-2	CASSSLYSLAGSTDTQYF
TRBJ1-3	-	TRBV7-2	CASSPTWFSGNTIYF
TRBJ2-1	-	TRBV18	CTSSPPGEQFF
TRBJ2-2	-	TRBV24-1	CATSQGTGELFF
TRBJ2-3	-	TRBV7-2	CASSLEQNPSTQYF
TRBJ2-1	-	TRBV3-1	CASSPPGSRVYEQFF
TRBJ2-4	TRBD1	TRBV7-8	CASSLVTGVAKNIQYF
TRBJ2-3	TRBD2	TRBV23-1	CASSPPPGLAESPSDTDTQYF
TRBJ2-7	-	TRBV28	CASGMGPQGYEQYF
TRBJ2-1	-	TRBV7-2	CASSLVRDNEQFF
TRBJ2-7	-	TRBV3-1	CASSLRLKEQYF
TRBJ2-7	TRBD2	TRBV20-1	CSAGAASGSSYEQYF
TRBJ2-1	-	TRBV5-1	CASSLSGFTTYNEQFF
TRBJ1-1	-	TRBV5-4	CASSFASVVNTEAFF
TRBJ2-2	-	TRBV15	CATSRVQRNTGELFF
TRBJ2-2	TRBD1	TRBV20-1	CSARFPGGTGELFF
TRBJ1-2	TRBD1	TRBV6-5	CASSYSGQGDYGYTF
TRBJ1-5	TRBD1	TRBV20-1	CSARDRISGQPQHF
TRBJ2-7	TRBD1	TRBV20-1	CSAAPQGVYEQYF
TRBJ2-7	-	TRBV7-9	CASSSVGGRHLYEQYF
TRBJ2-1	TRBD2	TRBV27	CASSLWPYQRERSYNEQFF
TRBJ2-1	TRBD2	TRBV20-1	CSARAGGPNNEQFF
TRBJ2-2	TRBD2	TRBV24-1	CATSDSSRGGNTGELFF
TRBJ2-2	-	TRBV9	CASSVGSQASGELFF
TRBJ2-3	-	TRBV27	CASSRGAPPDTQYF
TRBJ2-1	TRBD2	TRBV9	CASSVVGTSGRAEQFF
TRBJ2-7	TRBD2	TRBV28	CASTSGDNYEQYF
TRBJ2-3	-	TRBV5-1	CASSLDLAPDTQYF
TRBJ2-3	-	TRBV7-7	CASSPTGNIQDTQYF
TRBJ2-1	TRBD1	TRBV15	CATSRGPGPRTGNEQFF
TRBJ2-5	-	TRBV4-2	CASSPILPGARQETQYF
TRBJ1-4	-	TRBV18	CASSYTLGGPTNEKLFF
TRBJ2-2	-	TRBV7-8	CASSFFSGTGELFF
TRBJ2-7	-	TRBV28	CASSPKYEQYF